These T cell receptor beta chains were read from a single sample in a study of CD8 T cells in acute hepatitis C reinfection. Method: immunoSEQ multiplex PCR; TCRdb's copy keeps in-frame clones and lacks some. The sample lists tens of thousands of clones; 80% to 90% were seen once. The sample consisted of naive CD8+ T cells from PBMCs. Every receptor here comes from a woman younger than 30 who spontaneously cleared hepatitis C infection. The CDR3 runs from the conserved cysteine through the conserved F or W. Fields, in order: V gene, D gene, clone size, J gene, CDR3 protein, CDR3 DNA. The D gene is left open where the match is weak. Rows may omit the clone size; those that give it use once, few, many or a size class.

TRBV11-2	-	-	TRBJ2-1	CASSLPEQQFF	TGTGCCAGCAGCTTACCCGAGCAGCAGTTCTTC
TRBV1	-	-	TRBJ2-2	CTSSQDEKRLAPNTGELFF	TGCACCAGCAGCCAAGATGAAAAGCGACTAGCGCCGAACACCGGGGAGCTGTTTTTT
TRBV19	-	-	TRBJ1-3	CATKTQLSGNTIYF	TGTGCCACCAAGACACAGCTTTCTGGAAACACCATATATTTT
TRBV10-2	TRBD2	-	TRBJ2-7	CASSGLAGAYEQYF	TGCGCCAGCAGTGGACTAGCGGGAGCCTACGAGCAGTACTTC
TRBV21-1	-	-	TRBJ2-1	CASSYRSLASYNEQFF	TGTGCCAGCAGCTATCGGTCGCTAGCGAGTTACAATGAGCAGTTCTTC
TRBV6-5	-	-	TRBJ2-2	CASSPPVGELFF	TGTGCCAGCAGCCCCCCCGTAGGGGAGCTGTTTTTT
TRBV29-1	-	-	TRBJ2-7	CSVEKYPYEQYF	TGCAGCGTTGAGAAGTATCCCTACGAGCAGTACTTC
TRBV6-6	-	-	TRBJ1-4	CASTPQVGKLAEKLFF	TGTGCCAGCACCCCTCAGGTGGGGAAGCTGGCTGAAAAACTGTTTTTT
TRBV2	-	-	TRBJ1-1	CAATGRGRTEAFF	TGTGCGGCAACGGGGAGGGGAAGAACTGAAGCTTTCTTT
TRBV6-1	-	-	TRBJ1-2	CASSEGGIYGYTF	TGTGCCAGCAGTGAAGGGGGGATCTATGGCTACACCTTC
TRBV15	-	-	TRBJ2-7	CATSPRSAIRGEQYF	TGTGCCACCAGCCCCAGATCCGCGATCCGGGGGGAGCAGTACTTC
TRBV4-3	-	-	TRBJ1-5	CASSQDFPKYQPQHF	TGCGCCAGCAGCCAAGATTTTCCGAAGTATCAGCCCCAGCATTTT
TRBV7-9	TRBD1	few	TRBJ2-7	CASEGAHRDEQYF	TGTGCCAGTGAGGGGGCTCATAGGGACGAGCAGTACTTC
TRBV5-1	-	-	TRBJ2-2	CASSYQQSTGELFF	TGCGCCAGCAGCTATCAACAGAGCACCGGGGAGCTGTTTTTT
TRBV4-1	-	-	TRBJ2-1	CASSQTLGRLSTYNEQFF	TGCGCCAGCAGCCAAACCCTGGGTAGACTATCGACCTACAATGAGCAGTTCTTC
TRBV9	TRBD2	-	TRBJ2-7	CASSVVAGGGEQYF	TGTGCCAGCAGCGTAGTAGCGGGAGGAGGCGAGCAGTACTTC
TRBV27	TRBD1	-	TRBJ2-7	CASRLGTGAYEQYF	TGTGCCAGCAGACTCGGGACAGGGGCCTACGAGCAGTACTTC
TRBV14	-	-	TRBJ2-1	CASSRGLLSTFF	TGTGCCAGCAGCCGCGGACTACTTAGTACGTTCTTC
TRBV6-1	TRBD1	few	TRBJ2-7	CASSEVQTGSVYEQYF	TGTGCCAGCAGTGAAGTCCAGACAGGGTCAGTCTACGAGCAGTACTTC
TRBV25-1	-	once	TRBJ1-1	CASSEVGAAGNTEAFF	TGTGCCAGCAGTGAAGTAGGTGCAGCTGGGAACACTGAAGCTTTCTTT
TRBV6-5	-	-	TRBJ1-2	CASSYEGPGYTF	TGTGCCAGCAGTTACGAGGGCCCTGGCTACACCTTC
TRBV19	-	-	TRBJ1-2	CASSPPGYHYGYTF	TGTGCCAGCTCCCCTCCAGGGTATCACTATGGCTACACCTTC
TRBV23-1	TRBD2	-	TRBJ2-2	CASSQSGIRTGTRILTGELFF	TGCGCCAGCAGTCAATCGGGGATTCGGACCGGGACTAGAATCCTCACCGGGGAGCTGTTTTTT
TRBV11-1	-	-	TRBJ2-1	CASSPNRNEQFF	TGTGCCAGCAGCCCCAACCGGAATGAGCAGTTCTTC
TRBV6-1	-	few	TRBJ2-7	CASSSGVEQYF	TGTGCCAGCAGCTCAGGGGTCGAGCAGTACTTC
TRBV19	TRBD2	-	TRBJ2-1	CATGMLADSYNEQFF	TGTGCCACCGGGATGCTAGCGGATAGCTACAATGAGCAGTTCTTC
TRBV7-6	TRBD2	once	TRBJ2-3	CASSQAGGPDTQYF	TGTGCCAGCAGCCAAGCGGGAGGGCCGGATACGCAGTATTTT
TRBV12-5	TRBD1	-	TRBJ1-1	CASGLVTGGNTEAFF	TGTGCTAGTGGTTTGGTTACAGGGGGGAACACTGAAGCTTTCTTT
TRBV29-1	TRBD1	-	TRBJ1-2	CSVGGTGHYGYTF	TGCAGCGTGGGAGGGACAGGGCACTATGGCTACACCTTC
TRBV12-5	TRBD2	-	TRBJ2-5	CASGRDHLAGDKEGGQETQYF	TGTGCTAGTGGTCGAGACCACCTAGCGGGAGATAAGGAGGGGGGTCAAGAGACCCAGTACTTC
TRBV5-1	-	-	TRBJ1-1	CASSFNGGNTEAFF	TGCGCCAGCAGCTTTAACGGTGGGAACACTGAAGCTTTCTTT
TRBV27	-	-	TRBJ2-2	CASSFGGDTGELFF	TGTGCCAGCAGTTTTGGAGGGGACACCGGGGAGCTGTTTTTT
TRBV10-1	-	-	TRBJ1-5	CASSERGRGNQPQHF	TGCGCCAGCAGTGAAAGGGGCCGGGGCAATCAGCCCCAGCATTTT
TRBV5-8	TRBD1	-	TRBJ1-2	CASSHKITGGDGYTF	TGTGCCAGTAGCCATAAAATAACAGGGGGCGATGGCTACACCTTC
TRBV2	-	-	TRBJ2-1	CASSERGEQFF	TGTGCCAGCAGTGAACGCGGTGAGCAGTTCTTC
TRBV15	TRBD2	-	TRBJ2-1	CATSRQGLAGLSSYNEQFF	TGTGCCACCAGCAGACAGGGACTAGCGGGCCTTAGCTCCTACAATGAGCAGTTCTTC
TRBV6-5	-	-	TRBJ1-2	CASGFLDGYTF	TGTGCCAGCGGGTTTCTCGATGGCTACACCTTC
TRBV9	TRBD1	-	TRBJ2-7	CASSVGQGRYEQYF	TGTGCCAGCAGCGTAGGACAGGGCCGCTACGAGCAGTACTTC
TRBV25-1	TRBD2	-	TRBJ2-7	CASSDVGGGYEQYF	TGTGCCAGCAGTGATGTCGGGGGAGGGTACGAGCAGTACTTC
TRBV6-6	TRBD1	-	TRBJ1-2	CASSPYRGANYGYTF	TGTGCCAGCAGTCCTTACAGGGGAGCTAACTATGGCTACACCTTC
TRBV4-1	TRBD1	-	TRBJ1-5	CASSHRQGFNQPQHF	TGCGCCAGCAGCCACCGACAGGGTTTCAATCAGCCCCAGCATTTT
TRBV4-1	TRBD1	-	TRBJ2-1	CASSQEVLGQPYNGQFF	TGCGCCAGCAGCCAAGAGGTTTTGGGACAGCCCTACAATGGGCAGTTCTTC
TRBV19	-	-	TRBJ1-1	CASSLRIYMNTEAFF	TGTGCCAGTAGTCTCAGGATTTACATGAACACTGAAGCTTTCTTT
TRBV4-1	-	-	TRBJ2-1	CASSQAADSYNEQFF	TGCGCCAGCAGCCAAGCCGCGGATTCCTACAATGAGCAGTTCTTC
TRBV7-4	TRBD2	-	TRBJ2-1	CASSAKGLAGVREQFF	TGTGCCAGCAGCGCAAAGGGACTAGCGGGAGTCAGAGAGCAGTTCTTC
TRBV28	TRBD1	-	TRBJ2-7	CASRTGGSFYEQYF	TGTGCCAGCAGGACAGGGGGCAGTTTCTACGAGCAGTACTTC
TRBV11-2	TRBD1	-	TRBJ1-5	CASSSDRDVNQPQHF	TGTGCCAGCAGCTCTGACAGGGATGTCAATCAGCCCCAGCATTTT
TRBV9	-	once	TRBJ1-4	CASSVDGSGGGNEKLFF	TGTGCCAGCAGCGTAGATGGTTCCGGTGGGGGGAATGAAAAACTGTTTTTT
TRBV27	-	-	TRBJ1-5	CASSWTVDQPQHF	TGTGCCAGCAGTTGGACAGTAGATCAGCCCCAGCATTTT
TRBV2	-	-	TRBJ2-7	CASSTFRVPSDRDEQYF	TGTGCCAGCAGTACCTTCCGGGTCCCATCCGATCGGGACGAGCAGTACTTC